This record looks at one T cell receptor (beta chain) sequence and its context. This entry is derived from a study of shared clonotypes between healthy human individuals. Here immunoSEQ multiplex PCR was the method, and the copy in TCRdb shows in-frame clones only, minus some. The profile shows roughly 2.4 million clones, approximately 94% of them singletons. This CDR3 spans 17 amino acids. CDR1 and CDR2 from the germline V gene are LGHNA and YNFKEQ. V lost 0 bases, J lost 1 base, and 5 bases stayed unmatched. The donors, all of them Caucasian adults, lived in Nashville, Tennessee. The V and J genes are TRBV4-2 and TRBJ2-7; 11 bases match TRBD2. Sequenced: naive CD4+ T cells sorted from blood. Subset described: CD45RA+ positively selected. The receptor was derived from a man aged 18 to 30 in good health. The CDR3 DNA reads as TGTGCCAGCAGCCAAGAACTAGCGGGGGCCGGTTCCTACGAGCAGTACTTC. Translating gives CASSQELAGAGSYEQYF.